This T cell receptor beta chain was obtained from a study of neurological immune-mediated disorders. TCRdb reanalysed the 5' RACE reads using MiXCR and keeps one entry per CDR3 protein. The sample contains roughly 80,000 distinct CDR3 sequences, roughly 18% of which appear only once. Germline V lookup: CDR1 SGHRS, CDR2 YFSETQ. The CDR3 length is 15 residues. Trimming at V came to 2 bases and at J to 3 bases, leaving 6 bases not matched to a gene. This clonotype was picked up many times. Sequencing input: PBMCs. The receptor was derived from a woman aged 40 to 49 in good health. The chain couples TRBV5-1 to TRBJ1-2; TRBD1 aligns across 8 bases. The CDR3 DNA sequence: TGCGCCAGCAGCTTCACTACGGACAGGGACTATGGCTACACCTTC. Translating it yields CASSFTTDRDYGYTF.